This T cell receptor beta chain emerged from a study of shared T cell receptors in the human thymus. This clone was observed a single time. The CDR3 contains 13 residues. V lost 5 bases and J lost 7; bases outside the gene matches: 7. The germline gives CDR1 GTSNPN, CDR2 SVGIG (reference sequence). The assay was immunoSEQ multiplex PCR, and TCRdb's table has in-frame clones only and misses some. This table holds some 760,000 clones, approximately 85% found once. These data were also reused for a study on human thymus T cells. That study reports: Thymic samples were excised during corrective heart operations. Thymic repertoires of unrelated individuals were reported in related research to overlap highly.

V usage is TRBV30 and J usage is TRBJ2-3, with TRBD2 matching over 9 bases. Sequences were obtained from thymocytes. The receptor comes from a girl under three years old with a congenital heart defect. CDR3 sequence (DNA): TGTGCCTGGCTAGCGGGGCAGCCCTATACGCAGTATTTT. Translation gives CAWLAGQPYTQYF.